This paragraph covers one TCR beta chain sequence. This record belongs to a study of cytomegalovirus exposure and HLA in healthy donors. Looked up from germline, CDR1 is KGHSH and CDR2 is LQKENI. The CDR3 runs to 14 residues. V was clipped by 1 base and J by 2 bases, with 7 bases between them. The PCR employed 60 Vbeta primers together with 13 Jbeta primers. Generated by immunoSEQ multiplex PCR, the TCRdb table keeps only in-frame clones and is missing some. The table records roughly 130,000 clones, around four fifths of them present only once. The chain links TRBV18 to TRBJ2-3; D perhaps matches TRBD2 (6 bases). Sequenced material: PBMCs. The receptor was isolated from a woman aged 40 to 50 in good health and CMV-seropositive. CDR3 protein: CASSPRRDTDTQYF. The CDR3 coding sequence is TGTGCCAGCTCACCACGGCGGGACACAGATACGCAGTATTTT.